Presented here are 18 T cell receptor beta chains from one specimen sequenced in a study of early T cells in non-severe SARS-CoV-2 infection (dated by TCRdb to about 2021). Library method: 5' RACE. Sequencing was performed on a NextSeq 500. TCRdb ran its own pipeline on the public reads, namely fastp trimming at Q25 and MiXCR clone calling, and kept in-frame beta chains. Rows with a matching CDR3 protein are joined into one entry that keeps the most common DNA and genes. This sample has around 55,000 distinct CDR3 sequences in its table, and under 7.5% of those were observed once. In total, the top ten clones hold 5.5% to 6% of the sample. This specimen was whole blood, taken at baseline. The receptor set was obtained from an adult who was a healthcare worker with PCR-confirmed SARS-CoV-2 infection or an uninfected control (not recorded which).

This clonotype came up many times. This chain connects TRBV24-1 to TRBJ2-5; no clear D gene. V lost 3 bases and J lost 5, with 15 bases in between. Germline CDR1 is KGHDR and CDR2 is SFDVKD. The length of the CDR3 is 15 residues. CDR3 nucleotides: TGTGCCACCAGTGATCCAGAACAGCCAACGGAGACCCAGTACTTC. Its translation is CATSDPEQPTETQYF.

This clonotype has at least ten counts. The V call is TRBV24-1, the J call TRBJ2-5, with TRBD1 identical over 9 bases. After removal of 9 bases from V and 3 bases from J, the junction contained 10 bases not matched to a gene. Germline V gene data show CDR1 as KGHDR and CDR2 as SFDVKD. There are 15 residues in the CDR3. The CDR3 bases are TGTGCCACCGGAACAGGGGGCGCGCCCGAAGAGACCCAGTACTTC. Protein: CATGTGGAPEETQYF.

The V gene is TRBV4-3, the J gene TRBJ2-5, with 7 bases matching TRBD1. Germline-derived CDR1 and CDR2 are LGHNA and YSLEER. With V trimmed by 4 bases and J by 1 base, 3 bases remained unmatched. The CDR3 extends over 14 amino acids. The CDR3: CASSPWDSQETQYF. The CDR3 DNA reads as TGCGCCAGCAGCCCTTGGGACAGCCAAGAGACCCAGTACTTC.

This clonotype occurred many times. The V and J genes are TRBV7-6 and TRBJ1-4; no clear D. The CDR3 contains 14 residues. Looked up from germline, CDR1 is SGHVS and CDR2 is FNYEAQ. The V and J ends lost 7 bases and 10 bases respectively, with 19 bases between them. CDR3 loop: CASTKGGREGKLFF. The CDR3 DNA reads TGTGCCAGCACCAAAGGTGGACGAGAGGGAAAACTGTTTTTT.

The chain links TRBV29-1 to TRBJ1-1; D is undetermined. Between the trimmed V and J ends, which lost 2 bases and 11 bases, there was a span of 9 bases. CDR1 and CDR2 (germline): SQVTM, ANQGSEA. The CDR3 runs to 10 residues. This chain's CDR3 is CSVESPAAFF. CDR3 coding DNA: TGCAGCGTTGAATCCCCTGCCGCTTTCTTT.

This clonotype was seen many times. V and J are TRBV4-2 and TRBJ1-1; no firm D call. The CDR3 spans 15 residues. Looked up from germline, CDR1 is LGHNA and CDR2 is YNFKEQ. V dropped 5 bases and J dropped 7 bases, with 20 bases sitting between them. CDR3 residues: CASSGLWAIENEAFF. The DNA of the CDR3 is TGTGCCAGCAGCGGACTCTGGGCCATTGAGAATGAAGCTTTCTTT.

The gene calls are TRBV7-9 and TRBJ2-3, with 9 bases matching TRBD2. Trimming took 5 bases from V and 6 from J; bases not matched to a gene: 6. This CDR3 region has 14 residues. Germline CDR1 reads SEHNR; CDR2 reads FQNEAQ (reference sequence). The CDR3 DNA reads as TGTGCCAGCAGCCCGCTAGCGGGGTACGATACGCAGTATTTT. It is translated as CASSPLAGYDTQYF.

The chain carries TRBV12-3 or TRBV12-4 and TRBJ1-1, with TRBD1 as a possible D gene (5 bases). There are 14 residues in the CDR3. Trimming cost V 3 bases and J 0 bases, with 8 bases left between them. The DNA for the CDR3 is TGTGCCAGCAGTTTTGGGGGGATGAACACTGAAGCTTTCTTT. Protein product: CASSFGGMNTEAFF.

CDR3 amino acids: CASSTTDPSNQPQHF. As DNA, the CDR3 is TGTGCCAGCAGCACGACAGACCCTAGCAATCAGCCCCAGCATTTT. The chain uses TRBV12-3 or TRBV12-4 and TRBJ1-5; maybe TRBD1 (5 bases). The CDR3 is 15 residues long. V lost 6 bases and J lost 0, with 12 bases in between.

The chain uses TRBV5-1 and TRBJ2-2; D possibly corresponds to TRBD1 (5 bases). Germline CDR1 SGHRS, CDR2 YFSETQ. This CDR3 spans 16 amino acids. Trimming shortened V by 4 bases and J by 6 bases, and 19 bases separated the two germline ends. The CDR3 DNA sequence: TGCGCCAGCAGCAGATTTGGGGCCGAGACCGCCGGGGAGCTGTTTTTT. It codes for CASSRFGAETAGELFF.

This clonotype appeared a few times. This chain uses TRBV28 with TRBJ2-7; TRBD1 or TRBD2 may be the D gene (5 bases each). Germline values: CDR1 MDHEN, CDR2 SYDVKM. V was shortened by 10 bases and J by 3 bases, with 13 bases between the two germline ends. CDR3 length equals 12 residues. CDR3 region: CAIGTRLYEQYF. The CDR3, as DNA: TGTGCCATCGGGACCCGCCTCTACGAGCAGTACTTC.

This clonotype has at least ten counts. The chain links TRBV19 to TRBJ2-4; D possibly corresponds to TRBD1 (5 bases). Looked up from germline, CDR1 is LNHDA and CDR2 is SQIVND (reference sequence). Deletions cut 3 bases from V and 2 bases from J, with 11 bases between. This CDR3 spans 15 amino acids. The CDR3: CASSMDTVTKNIQYF. In nucleotides, the CDR3 is TGTGCCAGTAGTATGGACACGGTTACCAAAAACATTCAGTACTTC.

This clonotype was picked up many times. The chain employs TRBV7-2 and TRBJ2-7; 9 bases agree with TRBD2. CDR1 SGHTA and CDR2 FQGNSA come from the germline V gene. The CDR3 runs to 16 residues. J was trimmed by 0 bases and V by 5 bases; bases with no gene match: 8. CDR3 residues: CASSRSGGMGSYEQYF. CDR3 DNA sequence: TGTGCCAGCAGCAGAAGCGGGGGGATGGGCTCCTACGAGCAGTACTTC.

The sample holds many counts of this clonotype. The J gene is TRBJ2-5, the V gene TRBV20-1, with D possibly called TRBD1 or TRBD2 (6 bases each). CDR1 and CDR2 (germline): DFQATT, SNEGSKA (reference sequence). This CDR3 region has 14 residues. The V end was cut by 4 bases, the J end by 4 bases, with 16 bases between. The CDR3 protein is CSATNMGGGETQYF. DNA of the CDR3: TGCAGTGCTACAAACATGGGGGGCGGAGAGACCCAGTACTTC.

The V call is TRBV4-1, the J call TRBJ2-7, with 11 bases aligning to TRBD2. This CDR3 is 16 amino acids long. Germline CDR1 reads MGHRA; CDR2 reads YSYEKL. Trimming removed 5 bases from V and 2 bases from J; junction bases left unmatched: 8. The CDR3 nucleotides are TGCGCCAGCAGCGAGGTGCTAGCGGGGGGCCCCTACGAGCAGTACTTC. The encoded protein is CASSEVLAGGPYEQYF.

The chain couples TRBV20-1 to TRBJ2-7; 7 nucleotides line up with TRBD1. Germline CDR1 and CDR2: DFQATT and SNEGSKA (reference sequence). The CDR3 loop spans 13 amino acids. V trimming: 5 bases; J trimming: 0 bases; junction bases outside the gene matches: 4. CDR3 region: CSAPGTDSYEQYF. CDR3 DNA sequence: TGCAGTGCTCCCGGGACAGACTCCTACGAGCAGTACTTC.

This clonotype was seen ten or more times. J is TRBJ1-5 and V is TRBV20-1; TRBD1 matches at 7 bases. V shed 3 bases, J shed 0 bases, and the junction held 11 bases outside the gene matches. In germline, CDR1 is DFQATT, CDR2 SNEGSKA (reference sequence). The CDR3 has 17 amino acids. CDR3: CSASINRGYGSNQPQHF. CDR3 bases: TGCAGTGCTAGTATAAACAGGGGTTACGGTAGCAATCAGCCCCAGCATTTT.

The rearrangement uses TRBV9 and TRBJ2-3; D gene ambiguous. Trimming left V 0 bases short and J 0 bases short, with 8 bases between. This CDR3 spans 15 amino acids. CDR1 and CDR2 (germline): SGDLS, YYNGEE. The CDR3 DNA reads TGTGCCAGCAGCGTAGGGCTGAGTAGCACAGATACGCAGTATTTT. Protein: CASSVGLSSTDTQYF.